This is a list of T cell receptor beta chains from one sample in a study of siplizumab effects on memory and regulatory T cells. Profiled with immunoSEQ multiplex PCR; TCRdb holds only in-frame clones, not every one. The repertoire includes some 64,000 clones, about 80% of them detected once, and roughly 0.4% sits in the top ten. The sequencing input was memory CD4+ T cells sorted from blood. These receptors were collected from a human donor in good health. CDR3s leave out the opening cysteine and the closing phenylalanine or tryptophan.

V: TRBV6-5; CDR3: ASSYFAGRDQPQH
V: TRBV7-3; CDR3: ASSLQRGGERY
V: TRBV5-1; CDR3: ASSLAGTNTGELF
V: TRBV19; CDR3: ASSIVPGREQY
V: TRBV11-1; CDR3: ASSLLGIAGELF
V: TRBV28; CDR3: ASSLPGVLYGYT
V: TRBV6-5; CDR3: ASSLRAGGTEAF
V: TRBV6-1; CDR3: ASSVLGDRTYSYEQY
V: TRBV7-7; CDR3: ASSITGTGVSGELF
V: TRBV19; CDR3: ASSTTGDGATQY
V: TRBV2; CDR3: ASIPGRDTGELF
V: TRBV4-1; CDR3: ASSQDLLVTGTDTQY
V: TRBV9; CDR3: ASSPTYEQY
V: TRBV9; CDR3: ASSVWGLSGANVLT
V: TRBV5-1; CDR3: ASSLGQGGETQY
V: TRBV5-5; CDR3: ASSFGQGNTEAF
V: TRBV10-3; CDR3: AIKPDKIVGTQY
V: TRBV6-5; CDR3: ASSYARQLRTEAF
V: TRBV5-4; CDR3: ASSFKSGGQGSPLH
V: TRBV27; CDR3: ASSWGTVPNTEAF
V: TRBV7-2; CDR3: ASSLAERGGREQY
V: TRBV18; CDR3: ASSPYTGKDSYEQY
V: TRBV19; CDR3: AHPWDTNMNTEAF
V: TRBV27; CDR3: ASRAGAAPHGYGYT
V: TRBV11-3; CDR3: ASSSGGGGDTQY
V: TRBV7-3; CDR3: ASSLSRDYNEQF
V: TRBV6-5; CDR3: ASSQSQGAHYEQY
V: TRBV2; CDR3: ASSEERVAEQY
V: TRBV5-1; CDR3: ASSPAGTGDTEAF
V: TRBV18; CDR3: ASSPAGNTEAF
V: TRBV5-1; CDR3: ASSIGTGGSGYGYT
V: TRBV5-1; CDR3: ASSFSATQY
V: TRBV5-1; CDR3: ASSYGMGDTQY
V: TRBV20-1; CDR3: SAEEDTEAF
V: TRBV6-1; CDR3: ASSEPHEQY
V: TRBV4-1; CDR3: ASSQVNLVETDTQY
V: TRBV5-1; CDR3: ASSSSLDRAGDTQY
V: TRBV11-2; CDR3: ASSVGQGNTGELF
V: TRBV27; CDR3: ASSSPMRGGKHEQY
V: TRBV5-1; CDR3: ASSLGNREGLNEQF
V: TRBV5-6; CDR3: ASSLALGQAGNPEAF